What follows describes a single T cell receptor (beta chain). Each participant's cohort was designated according to participant-reported clinical history. Recovered Cohort 3 donors showed two negative PCRs, clearance, or symptom resolution. These data originate in a study of blood T cell repertoires in COVID-19. Study at large: The cDNA or gDNA used as material had been derived from T cells, B-cell-depleted T cells, or PBMCs.

This CDR3 comprises 14 residues. V lost 4 bases, J lost 6 bases, and 16 bases lay in between. Germline values: CDR1 SGHAT, CDR2 FQNNGV. The authors' processing: Amplification of reference gene primers provided the estimated nucleated cell counts. The assay was immunoSEQ multiplex PCR, and TCRdb's table has in-frame clones only and misses some. Clone size and V and J calls were adopted from that table, with D and trimming inferred from the DNA. The sample gives fewer than 500,000 clones, roughly nine tenths of which show up once; around 1.1% is in the top ten. The sequenced sample consisted of PBMCs or T cells enriched from blood (not recorded which). The sequence derives from a man aged 25 to 45 who had recovered from COVID-19. V usage is TRBV11-2 and J usage is TRBJ2-7; a weak D match, TRBD1 (5 bases). In nucleotides, the CDR3 is TGTGCCAGCAGCTCCTCCCTGGACAAAGGCGAGCAGTACTTC. As protein: CASSSSLDKGEQYF.